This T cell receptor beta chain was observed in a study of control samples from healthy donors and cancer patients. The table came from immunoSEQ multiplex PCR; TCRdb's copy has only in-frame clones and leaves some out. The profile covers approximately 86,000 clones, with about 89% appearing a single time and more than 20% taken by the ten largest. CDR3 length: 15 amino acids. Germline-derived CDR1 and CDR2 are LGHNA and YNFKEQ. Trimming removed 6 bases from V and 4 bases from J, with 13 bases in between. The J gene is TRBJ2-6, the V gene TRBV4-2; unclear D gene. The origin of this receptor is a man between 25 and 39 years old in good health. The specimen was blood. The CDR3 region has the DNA TGTGCCAGCAGTCACAGTGGCCAAGGGGCCAACGTCCTGACTTTC. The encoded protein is CASSHSGQGANVLTF.